This T cell receptor beta chain is drawn from a study of early T cells in non-severe SARS-CoV-2 infection. Looking at the study overall: Sequencing of unsorted whole blood was done on bulk RNA, leaving chains unpaired. Study-wide results and caveats: Matches to VDJdb favored anti-spike CD8 responses and missed private and CD4 specificities.

V gave up 0 bases and J gave up 8 bases, with 21 bases separating them. The length of the CDR3 is 18 residues. CDR1 and CDR2 from the germline V gene are SGHRS and YFSETQ. Separate cDNA molecules each had unique molecular identifiers attached to them. MiXCR, run by TCRdb on the 5' RACE reads, gives a single entry per CDR3 protein. The top ten clones hold 4.5% to 7% of a sample with 26,000 or so distinct CDR3 sequences, about 4.5% of them seen once. This clonotype was counted many times. Its antigen is unidentified. J is TRBJ1-6 and V is TRBV5-1; weak D call: TRBD1 (5 bases). Sequences were derived from whole blood, sampled at baseline. The source is an adult who was a healthcare worker with PCR-confirmed SARS-CoV-2 infection or an uninfected control (not recorded which). CDR3 sequence (DNA): TGCGCCAGCAGCTTGGTGGACATGGGTCTACGGGCGCATTCACCCCTCCACTTT. Translating it yields CASSLVDMGLRAHSPLHF.